This T cell receptor beta chain stems from a study of blood T cell repertoires in COVID-19. The CDR3 contains 14 residues. V gave up 7 bases and J gave up 4 bases, with 16 bases separating them. CDR1 MNHEY and CDR2 SVGAGI come from the germline V gene. TCRdb's table, derived via immunoSEQ multiplex PCR, lists solely in-frame clones and lacks some. Of some 190,000 clones listed, 81% are singletons. Sequencing was done on a sample of peripheral blood. J is TRBJ1-1 and V is TRBV6-5, with D tentatively TRBD1 (5 bases). The sequence was collected from a woman between 35 and 50 years old with COVID-19, enrolled during active disease. CDR3 bases: TGTGCCAGCATACAAATCCAGGGTTCCACTGAAGCTTTCTTT. It specifies CASIQIQGSTEAFF.